Presented here are 29 T cell receptor beta chains from one specimen sequenced in a study of blood T cell repertoires in COVID-19. The assay was immunoSEQ multiplex PCR, and TCRdb's table has in-frame clones only and misses some. The data contain around 150,000 clones, approximately 88% of them singletons. Sequenced input: peripheral blood. These receptor sequences come from an elderly woman with active or convalescent COVID-19.

J is TRBJ2-7 and V is TRBV28; D remains unclear. Germline V CDR1 and CDR2: MDHEN, SYDVKM. V gave up 10 bases and J gave up 0 bases, with 16 bases separating them. The CDR3 contains 14 residues. This CDR3 reads CATASFRNSYEQYF. The CDR3 nucleotides are TGTGCCACCGCGTCCTTCAGGAACTCCTACGAGCAGTACTTC.

In its sample, this clone was seen a few times. The chain couples TRBV27 to TRBJ2-7, with D unresolved. The germline gives CDR1 MNHEY, CDR2 SMNVEV (reference sequence). V was trimmed by 3 bases and J by 2 bases, leaving 11 bases between them. The CDR3 is made up of 14 amino acids. The DNA for the CDR3 is TGTGCCAGCAGTTTGTCAGGCCCAACCTACGAGCAGTACTTC. It codes for CASSLSGPTYEQYF.

This chain connects TRBV5-6 to TRBJ1-1, with 9 bases identical to TRBD1. The V and J ends lost 3 bases and 0 bases, in that order; junction bases with no gene match: 0. Germline CDR1 SGHDT, CDR2 YYEEEE. The CDR3 extends over 14 amino acids. The CDR3 nucleotides read TGTGCCAGCAGCTGGGACAGGGTGAACACTGAAGCTTTCTTT. It codes for CASSWDRVNTEAFF.

The V call is TRBV27, the J call TRBJ1-1; a possible D gene is TRBD1 (5 bases). Germline-derived CDR1 and CDR2 are MNHEY and SMNVEV (reference sequence). The CDR3 contains 15 residues. Trimming took off 6 bases at V and 5 bases at J, with 19 bases between the two ends. CDR3 amino acids: CASRRVLGRGTEAFF. The DNA for the CDR3 is TGTGCCAGCAGACGTGTCCTTGGGAGGGGTACTGAAGCTTTCTTT.

This chain connects TRBV10-3 to TRBJ2-1; TRBD2 agrees at 15 bases. Per germline, CDR1 ENHRY and CDR2 SYGVKD. The CDR3 is 17 amino acids. Germline trimming cut 2 bases from V and 6 bases from J; bases unmatched to any gene: 5. CDR3: CAISEPGLAGGGNEQFF. The CDR3 nucleotides are TGTGCCATCAGTGAGCCGGGACTAGCGGGGGGAGGCAATGAGCAGTTCTTC.

The rearrangement joins TRBV7-2 to TRBJ1-2; the match to TRBD1 covers 9 bases. V dropped 5 bases and J dropped 8; count of bases not matched to a gene: 6. CDR1 and CDR2 (germline): SGHTA, FQGNSA. This CDR3 spans 13 amino acids. CDR3 in amino acids: CASSGRQGEGYTF. In nucleotides, the CDR3 is TGTGCCAGCAGCGGCCGACAGGGGGAAGGCTACACCTTC.

This chain links TRBV6-5 with TRBJ2-5, with TRBD1 identical over 7 bases. CDR1 is MNHEY, CDR2 SVGAGI, per germline. The CDR3 runs 13 residues. With V trimmed by 6 bases and J by 5 bases, 6 bases remained unmatched. The CDR3 DNA reads TGTGCCAGCAGGTCGACAGGGACCGAGACCCAGTACTTC. Translation gives CASRSTGTETQYF.

The sample holds a few counts of this clone. This rearrangement joins TRBV20-1 to TRBJ2-5; the match to TRBD2 covers 7 bases. V shed 8 bases and J 5 bases; nucleotides not matched to a gene: 2. CDR1 DFQATT and CDR2 SNEGSKA come from the germline V gene (reference sequence). This CDR3 has 10 residues. The CDR3 DNA reads as TGCAGTTTGGGGGGGGAGACCCAGTACTTC. Its translation is CSLGGETQYF.

This rearrangement joins TRBV11-3 to TRBJ2-7, with a possible D match to TRBD1 (6 bases). The V and J ends lost 5 bases and 2 bases respectively, with 16 bases between them. The germline CDR1 and CDR2 sequences are SGHNT and YENEEA. This CDR3 has 15 amino acids. This CDR3 reads CASSQTPPGAYEQYF. The CDR3 DNA reads TGTGCCAGCAGCCAAACCCCTCCAGGGGCCTACGAGCAGTACTTC.

This chain uses TRBV7-9 with TRBJ2-2; tentatively, D is TRBD1 (5 bases). The V gene's germline CDR1 is SEHNR and CDR2 FQNEAQ (reference sequence). The V and J ends lost 1 base and 6 bases respectively, with 6 bases between them. This CDR3 has 13 amino acids. The CDR3 nucleotides read TGTGCCAGCAGCTTAGGGGGCGCCGGGGAGCTGTTTTTT. Protein: CASSLGGAGELFF.

The gene calls are TRBV9 and TRBJ1-2; 7 bases are shared with TRBD1. Germline V gene sequence: CDR1 SGDLS, CDR2 YYNGEE. J was trimmed by 8 bases and V by 1 base; bases with no gene match: 5. CDR3 length: 13 amino acids. The CDR3 sequence is CASSVQGEGGYTF. CDR3 DNA sequence: TGTGCCAGCAGCGTACAGGGGGAAGGGGGCTACACCTTC.

This chain links TRBV19 with TRBJ1-1; 8 bases align to TRBD1. Germline-derived CDR1 and CDR2 are LNHDA and SQIVND (reference sequence). This CDR3 contains 11 residues. The trim removed 8 bases at V and 6 bases at J, leaving 2 bases unmatched. CDR3 sequence (DNA): TGTGCCAGTGAACAGGGGGCTGAAGCTTTCTTT. Its translation is CASEQGAEAFF.

The DNA of the CDR3 is TGTGCCAGCAGTGAAGACAGGGAAGCTTTCTTT. Translating it yields CASSEDREAFF. V gene TRBV2 combines with J gene TRBJ1-1; a possible D gene is TRBD1 (5 bases). Deletions cut 1 base from V and 8 bases from J, with 5 bases between. Germline CDR1 and CDR2: SNHLY and FYNNEI. The CDR3 runs to 11 residues.

The chain employs TRBV28 and TRBJ2-4, with 7 nucleotides matching TRBD2. Germline lookup yields CDR1 MDHEN and CDR2 SYDVKM. The CDR3 length is 14 residues. V was pared by 2 bases and J by 6 bases, with 4 bases of the junction left unmatched. The CDR3 region is CASSLNTGGNIQYF. The CDR3 nucleotides read TGTGCCAGCAGTTTAAACACGGGGGGAAACATTCAGTACTTC.

The chain employs TRBV10-2 and TRBJ1-5, with D uncertain. Trimming took off 3 bases at V and 10 bases at J, with 19 bases between the two ends. CDR1 WSHSY and CDR2 SAAADI come from the germline V gene. The CDR3 runs to 15 residues. This CDR3 reads CASSDLTLRGSPQHF. CDR3 nucleotides: TGCGCCAGCAGTGACCTAACACTAAGAGGGAGCCCCCAGCATTTT.

The chain combines TRBV29-1 with TRBJ2-5; D is possibly TRBD1 (7 bases). Germline assignment: CDR1 SQVTM and CDR2 ANQGSEA. Trimming pared 6 bases from V and 5 bases from J, leaving 13 bases between. The CDR3 is made up of 12 amino acids. CDR3 coding DNA: TGCAGCGTCCCGACAGGGAGGGAGACCCAGTACTTC. This codes for CSVPTGRETQYF.

This chain links TRBV11-3 with TRBJ2-2, with 12 bases identical to TRBD2. Germline CDR1 SGHNT, CDR2 YENEEA. V shed 5 bases, J shed 7 bases, and the junction held 5 bases outside the gene matches. CDR3 length: 15 amino acids. The CDR3 loop is CASSHRTSGDGELFF. In DNA, the CDR3 is TGTGCCAGCAGCCACAGGACTAGCGGGGACGGGGAGCTGTTTTTT.

For this clone: This same CDR3 is encoded by further DNA sequences in the sample. CDR3 DNA sequence: TGTGCCAGCAGCGTCGCACAGGGGGCTTACGAGCAGTACTTC. As protein: CASSVAQGAYEQYF. The V and J genes are TRBV9 and TRBJ2-7, with 9 bases lining up with TRBD1. Unmatched junction bases numbered 4, after V lost 2 bases and J lost 4 bases. Germline lookup yields CDR1 SGDLS and CDR2 YYNGEE. This CDR3 region has 14 residues. The entire variable domain, with the rest obtained from reference TRBV9 and TRBJ2-7, is as follows: DSGVTQTPKHLITATGQRVTLRCSPRSGDLSVYWYQQSLDQGLQFLIQYYNGEERAKGNILERFSAQQFPDLHSELNLSSLELGDSALYFCASSVAQGAYEQYFGPGTRLTVT.

The chain employs TRBV18 and TRBJ1-2, with D perhaps matching TRBD1 (5 bases). Germline CDR1 and CDR2: KGHSH and LQKENI. The CDR3 totals 13 residues. V shed 3 bases and J shed 5 bases, with 10 bases lying between them. The CDR3 nucleotides read TGTGCCAGCTCACCGGCACAGGAGTATGGCTACACCTTC. This sequence encodes CASSPAQEYGYTF.

The V gene is TRBV25-1, the J gene TRBJ1-3; D uncertain. CDR3 length: 15 amino acids. V was shortened by 2 bases and J by 4 bases, with 12 bases between the two germline ends. Germline V gene sequence: CDR1 MGHDK, CDR2 SYGVNS. The CDR3 reads CASSEVGLTGNTIYF. DNA of the CDR3: TGTGCCAGCAGTGAAGTCGGACTTACGGGAAACACCATATATTTT.

The chain joins TRBV19 to TRBJ1-1; D might be TRBD1 (5 bases). The CDR3 sequence is 13 residues long. CDR1 is LNHDA and CDR2 is SQIVND in the germline V gene (reference sequence). Trimming shortened V by 7 bases and J by 6 bases, and 15 bases separated the two germline ends. For the CDR3, the DNA is TGTGCCAGTACCCTGGGTAGGGGCCCTGAAGCTTTCTTT. Protein product: CASTLGRGPEAFF.

This chain links TRBV7-2 with TRBJ1-2; 7 bases match TRBD1. Germline V gene sequence: CDR1 SGHTA, CDR2 FQGNSA. CDR3 length equals 15 residues. J gave up 8 bases and V 2 bases, and 11 bases lay outside the gene matches. The CDR3 is CASSLRLTGREGYTF. CDR3 DNA sequence: TGTGCCAGCAGCTTAAGGCTGACAGGGCGGGAAGGCTACACCTTC.

The J gene is TRBJ2-2, the V gene TRBV5-4, with D uncertain. The CDR3 has 13 amino acids. CDR1 SGHNT and CDR2 YYREEE come from the germline V gene (reference sequence). Trimming took 0 bases from V and 6 from J, leaving 6 bases between them. The DNA of the CDR3 is TGTGCCAGCAGCTTGGATTTCTCCGGGGAGCTGTTTTTT. It translates to CASSLDFSGELFF.

The rearrangement joins TRBV19 to TRBJ2-3; the D gene is possibly TRBD2 (5 bases). CDR1 is LNHDA and CDR2 is SQIVND in the germline V gene (reference sequence). CDR3 length: 15 residues. Trimming took off 1 base at V and 2 bases at J, with 10 bases between the two ends. This CDR3 reads CASSIVPGNTDTQYF. CDR3 in DNA: TGTGCCAGTAGTATAGTTCCGGGGAACACAGATACGCAGTATTTT.

This clone appeared once. The genes are TRBV4-1 and TRBJ2-3; a weak D match, TRBD2 (5 bases). The germline gives CDR1 MGHRA, CDR2 YSYEKL. The CDR3 covers 16 residues. Trimming removed 1 base from V and 2 bases from J, with 13 bases in between. CDR3 sequence reads: CASSQGRLSSTDTQYF. The CDR3 DNA reads as TGCGCCAGCAGCCAAGGGAGGCTATCTTCCACAGATACGCAGTATTTT.

This clone has a handful of counts. The chain combines TRBV5-1 with TRBJ2-1, with 9 bases aligning to TRBD1. This CDR3 has 14 amino acids. Germline V gene lookup returns CDR1 SGHRS and CDR2 YFSETQ. Unmatched junction bases numbered 9, after V lost 7 bases and J lost 7 bases. The CDR3 coding sequence is TGCGCCAGCCGTCCCGGGACAGGGATTAATGAGCAGTTCTTC. Translated: CASRPGTGINEQFF.

The rearrangement joins TRBV30 to TRBJ1-2; tentatively, D is TRBD1 (6 bases). This CDR3 has 15 amino acids. CDR1 is GTSNPN, CDR2 SVGIG, per germline (reference sequence). V lost 5 bases and J lost 1, with 17 bases in between. The CDR3 here is CAWSLRGGINYGYTF. The CDR3 DNA reads as TGTGCCTGGTCCCTCAGGGGTGGGATTAACTATGGCTACACCTTC.

The chain links TRBV6-5 to TRBJ2-4, with a weak D call TRBD1 (6 bases). The CDR3 is 14 residues long. The germline V gene encodes CDR1 MNHEY and CDR2 SVGAGI. Trimming removed 6 bases from V and 6 bases from J, with 15 bases in between. The CDR3 bases are TGTGCCAGCAGCCTCTCGGGCAGGGGAAACATTCAGTACTTC. It yields the protein CASSLSGRGNIQYF.

V gene TRBV19 combines with J gene TRBJ1-1; D gene uncertain. V was clipped by 8 bases and J by 10 bases, with 8 bases between them. The germline V gene encodes CDR1 LNHDA and CDR2 SQIVND (reference sequence). CDR3 length: 9 residues. CDR3 in amino acids: CASGPRAFF. DNA of the CDR3: TGTGCCAGTGGGCCTCGAGCTTTCTTT. Looking up the rest from reference TRBV19 and TRBJ1-1 gives the full variable domain: DGGITQSPKYLFRKEGQNVTLSCEQNLNHDAMYWYRQDPGQGLRLIYYSQIVNDFQKGDIAEGYSVSREKKESFPLTVTSAQKNPTAFYLCASGPRAFFGQGTRLTVV.